This TCR beta chain was sequenced during a study of cytomegalovirus exposure and HLA in healthy donors. Study as a whole: When 300 to 500 donors were genotyped, 80% to 90% of them were found to fall in the Caucasian-associated ancestry cluster.

A multiplex PCR was run with 60 Vbeta primers and 13 Jbeta primers. Clones were sequenced by immunoSEQ multiplex PCR, and TCRdb holds only the in-frame ones, with some missing. Found here are around 200,000 clones, about 59% of them singletons; the top ten hold 2.5% to 3%. Germline-derived CDR1 and CDR2 are SGHRS and YFSETQ. V was trimmed by 0 bases and J by 0 bases, leaving 8 bases between them. This CDR3 region has 15 residues. Sequences were obtained from PBMCs. The clonotype originates from a man aged 35-49 years in good health and CMV-seronegative. This chain uses TRBV5-1 with TRBJ2-3; D call uncertain. CDR3 sequence (DNA): TGCGCCAGCAGCTTGGGACTTTCTAGCACAGATACGCAGTATTTT. Its protein is CASSLGLSSTDTQYF.